These T cell receptor beta chains were read from a single sample in a study of patients and donors after allogeneic stem cell transplantation. TCRdb redid the calling of the RT-PCR reads with MiXCR, one entry per CDR3 protein. The sample lists 190,000 or so distinct CDR3 sequences, around two fifths seen once, with 33% in the top ten. Sequencing was performed on blood, either unsorted or a sorted T cell fraction (not recorded which). These receptors came from a human donor who was either an allogeneic HSCT recipient or a stem cell or donor lymphocyte infusion donor (not recorded which). It is not recorded whose cells these are; they may come from a transplant donor. Each CDR3 is given with its conserved first and last residue. A D gene is named only where the DNA matches it firmly. Clone size is not always given. Where it is, it says once, few, many or a class for expanded clones.

NA,TRBJ1-5,NA,TRBV19,CASSAGTIQQPQHF,TGTGCCAGTAGTGCCGGGACCATACAGCAGCCCCAGCATTTT
TRBD2,TRBJ2-7,NA,TRBV3-1,CASRSTSVNEQYF,TGTGCCAGCAGATCGACTAGCGTCAACGAGCAGTACTTC
NA,TRBJ1-5,few,TRBV7-9,CASSLMGQPQHF,TGTGCCAGCAGCTTAATGGGACAGCCCCAGCATTTT
NA,TRBJ1-2,NA,TRBV12-3/TRBV12-4,CASSFGRANYGYTF,TGTGCCAGCAGTTTTGGCAGGGCGAACTATGGCTACACCTTC
TRBD2,TRBJ2-7,few,TRBV7-9,CASSSSLAGLYEQYF,TGTGCCAGCAGCTCGAGTCTAGCGGGACTATACGAGCAGTACTTC
NA,TRBJ1-1,few,TRBV5-1,CASRQSGLVNTEAFF,TGCGCCAGCCGTCAATCGGGACTGGTGAACACTGAAGCTTTCTTT
NA,TRBJ1-1,NA,TRBV27,CASRGIMNTEAFF,TGTGCCAGCAGGGGGATAATGAACACTGAAGCTTTCTTT
NA,TRBJ1-1,NA,TRBV20-1,CSATPSGRLNTEAFF,TGCAGTGCTACACCCTCAGGAAGGCTGAACACTGAAGCTTTCTTT
NA,TRBJ2-2,few,TRBV5-1,CASSGGTEANTGELFF,TGCGCCAGCAGCGGGGGGACGGAAGCGAACACCGGGGAGCTGTTTTTT
NA,TRBJ2-7,NA,TRBV5-6,CASSFLGDFYEQYF,TGTGCCAGCAGCTTTTTAGGGGACTTCTACGAGCAGTACTTC